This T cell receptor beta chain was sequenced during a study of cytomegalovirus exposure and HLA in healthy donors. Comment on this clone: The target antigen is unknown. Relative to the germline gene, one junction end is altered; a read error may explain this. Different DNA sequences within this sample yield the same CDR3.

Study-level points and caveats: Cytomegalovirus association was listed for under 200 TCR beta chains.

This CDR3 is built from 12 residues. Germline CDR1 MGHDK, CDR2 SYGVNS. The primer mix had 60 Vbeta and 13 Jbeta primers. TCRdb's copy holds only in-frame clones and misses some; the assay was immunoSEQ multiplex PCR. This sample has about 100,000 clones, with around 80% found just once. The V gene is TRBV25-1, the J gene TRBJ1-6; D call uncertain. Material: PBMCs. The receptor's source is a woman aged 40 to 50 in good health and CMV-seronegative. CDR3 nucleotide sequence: TGTGCCAGCAATACCTATAATTCCCCCCTCCACTTT. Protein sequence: CASNTYNSPLHF.